A selection of T cell receptor beta chains follows, all from one sample in a study of cytomegalovirus exposure and HLA in healthy donors. The assay was immunoSEQ multiplex PCR, and TCRdb's table has in-frame clones only and misses some. The sample has over 95,000 clones; approximately 80% are singletons. The source material was PBMCs. The receptors stem from a woman between 35 and 50 years old in good health and CMV-seropositive. Each CDR3 is given with its conserved first and last residue. The D gene is left open where the match is weak. Clone size is given for some rows only: seen once, a few or many times, or a class if the clone is expanded.

j_call | v_call | d_call | clone_size | cdr3_nt | cdr3_aa
TRBJ1-2 | TRBV9 | NA | NA | TGTGCCAGCAGCGTAGACAGGGCCTCGTATGGCTACACCTTC | CASSVDRASYGYTF
TRBJ2-1 | TRBV10-3 | TRBD2 | few | TGTGCCATCAGGGTAGGACTAGTCCGTAGCTCCTACAATGAGCAGTTCTTC | CAIRVGLVRSSYNEQFF
TRBJ1-4 | TRBV14 | TRBD1 | NA | TGTGCCAGCAGCCTGGGACAGACCCTGTCCGAAAAACTGTTTTTT | CASSLGQTLSEKLFF
TRBJ1-1 | TRBV5-6 | NA | few | TGTGCCAGCAGCCGGAACACTGAAGCTTTCTTT | CASSRNTEAFF
TRBJ1-1 | TRBV14 | TRBD1 | NA | TGTGCCAGCAGCCAAGATAACAGGGGACAGGGGAATGGAGCTTTCTTT | CASSQDNRGQGNGAFF
TRBJ1-6 | TRBV2 | TRBD1 | NA | TGTGCCCGTAAGGGACAGGGGAATTCACCCCTCCACTTT | CARKGQGNSPLHF
TRBJ1-3 | TRBV4-1 | TRBD1 | NA | TGCGCCAGCAGCCAAGTTCCAGGGGGCTCTGGAAACACCATATATTTT | CASSQVPGGSGNTIYF
TRBJ1-6 | TRBV7-2 | NA | NA | TGTGCCAGCAGCTTCCACTCGGGAGGGAACAATTCACCCCTCCACTTT | CASSFHSGGNNSPLHF
TRBJ1-2 | TRBV2 | NA | NA | TGTGCCAGCAGTGAAGCCTATGTTGGGACTTATGGCTACACCTTC | CASSEAYVGTYGYTF
TRBJ2-1 | TRBV7-4 | TRBD1 | few | TGTGCCAGCAGCTTACCCTATTCCGGGACAGGGTATAAGTTTCATAGGATCAATGAGCAGTTCTTC | CASSLPYSGTGYKFHRINEQFF
TRBJ1-1 | TRBV5-4 | NA | NA | TGTGCCAGCAGCTTGGTGGGAGTGAACACTGAAGCTTTCTTT | CASSLVGVNTEAFF
TRBJ2-7 | TRBV6-1 | TRBD2 | NA | TGTGCCAGCAGTGCCCCGGGGGGGTTCTACGAGCAGTACTTC | CASSAPGGFYEQYF
TRBJ1-4 | TRBV7-8 | NA | few | TGTGCCAGCAGCCCCAGGAGGATACGGGCTAATGAAAAACTGTTTTTT | CASSPRRIRANEKLFF
TRBJ2-1 | TRBV6-5 | NA | NA | TGTGCCAGCAGTTCCCGCCGGGGGTCGGTTAATGAGCAGTTCTTC | CASSSRRGSVNEQFF
TRBJ2-3 | TRBV7-2 | NA | NA | TGTGCCAGCAGCCTGACAATCTCAGATACGCAGTATTTT | CASSLTISDTQYF
TRBJ2-6 | TRBV5-6 | TRBD1 | NA | TGTGCCAGCAGCTTGGATGAGGGACAGGTGCTCTCTGGGGCCAACGTCCTGACTTTC | CASSLDEGQVLSGANVLTF
TRBJ2-3 | TRBV5-1 | TRBD2 | NA | TGCGCCAGCAGCTTGGCCCGGGGGGGCCGTACAGATACGCAGTATTTT | CASSLARGGRTDTQYF